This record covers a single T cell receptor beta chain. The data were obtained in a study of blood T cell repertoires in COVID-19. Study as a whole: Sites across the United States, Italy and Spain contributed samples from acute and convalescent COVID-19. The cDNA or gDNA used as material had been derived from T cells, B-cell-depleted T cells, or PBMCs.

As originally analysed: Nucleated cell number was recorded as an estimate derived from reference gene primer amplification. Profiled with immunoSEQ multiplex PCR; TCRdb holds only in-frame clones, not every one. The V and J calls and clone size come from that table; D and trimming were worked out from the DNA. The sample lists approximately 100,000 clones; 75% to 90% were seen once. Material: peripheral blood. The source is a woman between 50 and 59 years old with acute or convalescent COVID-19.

CDR3 sequence: CAISLGTGVDTQYF. The DNA for the CDR3 is TGTGCCATCAGCCTGGGGACAGGGGTGGATACGCAGTATTTT. This chain connects TRBV10-3 to TRBJ2-3, with 10 bases identical to TRBD1. CDR3 length: 14 amino acids. V dropped 6 bases and J dropped 6; count of bases not matched to a gene: 6. Germline V gene data show CDR1 as ENHRY and CDR2 as SYGVKD.